A selection of T cell receptor beta chains follows, all from one sample in a study of control samples from healthy donors and cancer patients. Method: immunoSEQ multiplex PCR; TCRdb's copy keeps in-frame clones and lacks some. The sample holds some 160,000 clones; roughly 94% are singletons and the top ten take 7.5% to 8.5%. The sequenced sample was blood. The source is a middle-aged woman in good health. Both conserved end residues are part of each CDR3. D genes are given only for firm matches. Some rows mark clone size as missing; the rest say once, few, many or name a class of expanded clone.

v_call	clone_size	d_call	j_call	cdr3_aa	cdr3_nt
TRBV5-1	.	.	TRBJ1-5	CASSLGQSNNQPQHF	TGCGCCAGCAGCTTGGGACAGAGCAACAATCAGCCCCAGCATTTT
TRBV28	.	.	TRBJ2-7	CASSFSSGLVSAEYEQYF	TGTGCCAGCAGTTTCTCCTCAGGATTAGTTAGTGCTGAATACGAGCAGTACTTC
TRBV13	once	TRBD1	TRBJ1-2	CASSQESGQDGYGYTF	TGTGCCAGCAGCCAAGAATCGGGACAGGACGGCTATGGCTACACCTTC
TRBV7-9	.	TRBD2	TRBJ2-3	CASSLGTGRASTDTQYF	TGTGCCAGCAGCCTCGGGACTGGGAGGGCCAGCACAGATACGCAGTATTTT
TRBV2	once	TRBD2	TRBJ2-3	CASTRGRGTDTQYF	TGTGCCAGCACGCGCGGGAGGGGCACAGATACGCAGTATTTT
TRBV10-1	.	.	TRBJ2-1	CASSEWTRLNEQFF	TGCGCCAGCAGTGAGTGGACGCGGCTCAATGAGCAGTTCTTC
TRBV12-3/TRBV12-4	.	.	TRBJ1-5	CASSSVNQPQHF	TGTGCCAGCAGTTCTGTCAATCAGCCCCAGCATTTT
TRBV18	.	TRBD2	TRBJ2-1	CASSPSRSGGSGNEQFF	TGTGCCAGCTCACCATCCAGGTCGGGAGGGTCGGGTAATGAGCAGTTCTTC
TRBV5-4	few	TRBD1	TRBJ1-6	CASRDRERYNSPLHF	TGTGCCAGCCGGGACAGGGAACGCTATAATTCACCCCTCCACTTT
TRBV6-1	.	.	TRBJ1-6	CASSERALVTYNSPLHF	TGTGCCAGCAGTGAACGGGCCCTCGTAACCTATAATTCACCCCTCCACTTT
TRBV4-2	.	.	TRBJ1-4	CASSPSGGGQTNEKLFF	TGTGCCAGCAGCCCCTCGGGGGGGGGACAAACTAATGAAAAACTGTTTTTT
TRBV5-5	once	.	TRBJ1-6	CASTPDWSSYNSPLHF	TGTGCCAGCACTCCTGACTGGAGCTCCTATAATTCACCCCTCCACTTT
TRBV7-2	.	TRBD1	TRBJ1-2	CASSFGTTGVGYTF	TGTGCCAGCAGCTTTGGGACTACAGGGGTTGGCTACACCTTC
TRBV3-1/TRBV3-2	.	TRBD1	TRBJ2-7	CASSRGTVVYEQYF	TGTGCCAGCAGCCGTGGGACAGTAGTCTACGAGCAGTACTTC
TRBV9	.	.	TRBJ2-1	CASSVDGVGYNEQFF	TGTGCCAGCAGCGTAGACGGGGTAGGCTACAATGAGCAGTTCTTC
TRBV3-1/TRBV3-2	.	TRBD1	TRBJ2-6	CASSLIPGQGAGANVLTF	TGTGCCAGCAGCCTAATTCCGGGACAGGGGGCTGGGGCCAACGTCCTGACTTTC
TRBV14	.	.	TRBJ2-1	CASSQEGSSYYNEQFF	TGTGCCAGCAGCCAAGAGGGCAGCTCTTACTACAATGAGCAGTTCTTC
TRBV7-2	.	.	TRBJ1-2	CASRLTGAIYGYTF	TGTGCCAGCAGACTCACCGGGGCCATCTATGGCTACACCTTC
TRBV7-8	once	.	TRBJ2-7	CASSVRPRATTGTYEQYF	TGTGCCAGCAGCGTAAGACCCAGGGCGACCACAGGGACCTACGAGCAGTACTTC
TRBV7-9	.	TRBD2	TRBJ2-1	CASSPRTSDRYNEQFF	TGTGCCAGCAGCCCTCGGACTAGCGATCGCTACAATGAGCAGTTCTTC
TRBV2	.	.	TRBJ1-6	CASSERAGALNSPLHF	TGTGCCAGCAGTGAACGGGCAGGGGCGCTCAATTCACCCCTCCACTTT
TRBV9	.	.	TRBJ1-4	CASKGHREEKLFF	TGTGCCAGCAAGGGACACCGGGAGGAAAAACTGTTTTTT
TRBV2	.	TRBD1	TRBJ1-6	CASSRDSHNSPLHF	TGTGCCAGCAGCCGGGACAGCCATAATTCACCCCTCCACTTT
TRBV5-4	.	.	TRBJ1-1	CASSFSGLPEGSAFF	TGTGCCAGCAGCTTTTCTGGCCTCCCAGAAGGTAGCGCTTTCTTT
TRBV30	once	.	TRBJ1-1	CAWRSRVMNTEAFF	TGTGCCTGGAGGTCGAGGGTGATGAACACTGAAGCTTTCTTT
TRBV11-2	.	.	TRBJ1-2	CASSLDRVGRAQGYTF	TGTGCCAGCAGCTTAGATCGGGTGGGCAGGGCCCAGGGCTACACCTTC
TRBV6-2/TRBV6-3	.	.	TRBJ1-1	CASSRGTEAFF	TGTGCCAGCAGCCGAGGGACTGAAGCTTTCTTT
TRBV6-1	.	.	TRBJ1-5	CASSEVASVGLQNQPQHF	TGTGCCAGCAGTGAAGTTGCCTCGGTCGGCCTGCAGAATCAGCCCCAGCATTTT
TRBV4-3	once	.	TRBJ1-1	CASSRTTANTEAFF	TGCGCCAGCAGCCGAACAACGGCGAACACTGAAGCTTTCTTT
TRBV1	.	.	TRBJ1-1	CTSSQGGSRPGEAFF	TGCACCAGCAGCCAGGGGGGCAGTCGCCCCGGTGAAGCTTTCTTT
TRBV19	.	.	TRBJ1-5	CASSIVAGRPQHF	TGTGCCAGTAGTATAGTCGCCGGGCGGCCCCAGCATTTT
TRBV10-3	.	.	TRBJ2-7	CAISTGNRPGEQYF	TGTGCCATCTCAACGGGCAACCGCCCAGGGGAGCAGTACTTC
TRBV4-1	.	TRBD2	TRBJ2-1	CASSQDPLAGALGNEQFF	TGCGCCAGCAGCCAAGATCCCCTAGCGGGAGCCCTAGGCAATGAGCAGTTCTTC
TRBV5-1	.	.	TRBJ1-1	CASRAPRENTEAFF	TGCGCCAGCAGGGCTCCCAGGGAGAACACTGAAGCTTTCTTT
TRBV7-8	.	.	TRBJ1-1	CASSPGTVNTEAFF	TGTGCCAGCAGCCCCGGGACGGTAAACACTGAAGCTTTCTTT
TRBV6-2/TRBV6-3	.	TRBD1	TRBJ2-7	CASSWGQGAYEQYF	TGTGCCAGCAGTTGGGGACAGGGAGCCTACGAGCAGTACTTC
TRBV5-8	.	TRBD1	TRBJ1-5	CASKGGTGHNQPQHF	TGTGCCAGCAAAGGTGGGACAGGACACAATCAGCCCCAGCATTTT
TRBV30	.	.	TRBJ2-3	CAWSVAGSTLNTQYF	TGTGCCTGGAGTGTGGCGGGATCTACCCTGAATACGCAGTATTTT
TRBV9	.	TRBD1	TRBJ2-7	CASSGTDRGEQYF	TGTGCCAGCAGCGGGACAGACAGGGGCGAGCAGTACTTC
TRBV5-6	.	TRBD2	TRBJ2-3	CASSLLAGVDTQYF	TGTGCCAGCAGCTTACTAGCGGGAGTGGATACGCAGTATTTT
TRBV7-2	.	.	TRBJ2-5	CASSLTIEETQYF	TGTGCCAGCAGCTTGACGATTGAGGAGACCCAGTACTTC
TRBV5-6	.	.	TRBJ2-7	CASSLDGYYEQYF	TGTGCCAGCAGCTTGGACGGTTACTACGAGCAGTACTTC